One sample yielded the 15 T cell receptor beta chains listed below, sequenced in a study of early T cells in non-severe SARS-CoV-2 infection. TCRdb called the 5' RACE reads again in MiXCR, with one record for every CDR3 protein. This sample carries some 78,000 distinct CDR3 sequences, less than 15% of them seen once, and the ten largest clones take approximately 6.5%. Sequenced input: whole blood. Receptor source: an adult who was a healthcare worker with PCR-confirmed SARS-CoV-2 infection or an uninfected control (not recorded which).

The chain combines TRBV3-1 with TRBJ2-3, with D perhaps given as TRBD1 or TRBD2 (6 bases each). Between the trimmed V and J ends, which lost 1 base and 0 bases, there was a span of 14 bases. The germline CDR1 and CDR2 sequences are LGHDT and YNNKEL (reference sequence). This CDR3 is built from 17 residues. This chain's CDR3 is CASSQGPRGTSTDTQYF. The CDR3 nucleotides read TGTGCCAGCAGCCAAGGGCCTAGGGGGACTAGCACAGATACGCAGTATTTT.

The rearrangement joins TRBV5-6 to TRBJ1-1; the D is unclear. In germline, CDR1 is SGHDT, CDR2 YYEEEE. The length of the CDR3 is 12 residues. Trimming took 0 bases from V and 7 from J, leaving 7 bases between them. CDR3 coding DNA: TGTGCCAGCAGCTTGGATGGTAATGAAGCTTTCTTT. As protein: CASSLDGNEAFF.

This clonotype was picked up many times. The chain has TRBV19 and TRBJ1-2, with unresolved D. Trimming pared 5 bases from V and 1 base from J, leaving 11 bases between. The CDR3 runs 14 residues. Germline CDR1 LNHDA, CDR2 SQIVND (reference sequence). The CDR3 spells CASSPGLNNYGYTF. For the CDR3, the DNA is TGTGCCAGTAGTCCCGGACTAAATAACTATGGCTACACCTTC.

This clonotype was detected only a few times. The chain uses TRBV7-6 and TRBJ2-2; 15 bases are shared with TRBD2. The CDR3 spans 20 residues. The germline V gene has CDR1 SGHVS and CDR2 FNYEAQ. V shed 4 bases, J shed 1 base, and the junction held 10 bases outside the gene matches. The chain's CDR3 is CASSSRRTSGGAENTGELFF. DNA for the CDR3: TGTGCCAGCAGCTCCCGCCGGACTAGCGGGGGGGCTGAGAACACCGGGGAGCTGTTTTTT.

This clonotype was recorded at least ten times. DNA for the CDR3: TGTGCCAGCAGCTTAAGGCTGGGACAGTTAGGAAATCAGCCCCAGCATTTT. This encodes CASSLRLGQLGNQPQHF. The chain carries TRBV7-6 and TRBJ1-5; 7 bases fit TRBD1. Germline assignment: CDR1 SGHVS and CDR2 FNYEAQ. The CDR3 runs 17 residues. The V segment lost 2 bases and the J segment 4 bases; nucleotides outside the gene matches: 11.

This clonotype has at least ten counts. The V call is TRBV9, the J call TRBJ2-6; D uncertain. Germline V gives CDR1 SGDLS, CDR2 YYNGEE. Trimming removed 4 bases at V and 6 bases at J, with 5 bases between. The CDR3 runs to 12 residues. This CDR3 reads CASSSPANVLTF. The CDR3 DNA is TGTGCCAGCAGCTCTCCGGCCAACGTCCTGACTTTC.

This clonotype was observed at least ten times. The CDR3 reads CASSRTDSLNSPLHF. The DNA for the CDR3 is TGCGCCAGCAGCAGGACCGACTCCCTTAATTCACCCCTCCACTTT. The V gene is TRBV5-1, the J gene TRBJ1-6; D unclear. Looked up from germline, CDR1 is SGHRS and CDR2 is YFSETQ. CDR3 length equals 15 residues. The V end was cut by 4 bases, the J end by 6 bases, with 14 bases between.

The V and J genes are TRBV20-1 and TRBJ1-2, with TRBD1 matching over 9 bases. The trim removed 4 bases at V and 5 bases at J, leaving 5 bases unmatched. In germline, CDR1 is DFQATT, CDR2 SNEGSKA (reference sequence). The CDR3 has 13 residues. As DNA, the CDR3 is TGCAGTGCTACGACAGGGGGAGTATATGGCTACACCTTC. This gives the protein CSATTGGVYGYTF.

About this clonotype: A much larger clonotype is one base distant, so this may be a read error. In this CDR3 the conserved last residue, phenylalanine or tryptophan, is missing, so a read error is likely. V and J are TRBV28 and TRBJ2-1; D is unresolved. Germline CDR1 MDHEN, CDR2 SYDVKM. This CDR3 is built from 11 residues. V was shortened by 4 bases and J by 12 bases, with 10 bases between the two germline ends. CDR3 protein: CASSSTGRQFL. CDR3 coding DNA: TGTGCCAGCAGTTCAACCGGAAGGCAGTTCCTC.

The chain joins TRBV3-1 to TRBJ1-5; 11 nucleotides match TRBD1. CDR3 length: 17 residues. The V gene end was trimmed by 4 bases and the J gene end by 6 bases; junction bases not matched to a gene: 11. Germline V gives CDR1 LGHDT, CDR2 YNNKEL (reference sequence). CDR3 DNA: TGTGCCAGCAGCCCTGGACAGGGGGCTTACAGATCTCAGCCCCAGCATTTT. The encoded protein is CASSPGQGAYRSQPQHF.

Only a few counts were recorded for this clonotype. The V gene is TRBV6-1, the J gene TRBJ2-3, with 8 bases fitting TRBD2. V shed 10 bases and J 1 base; nucleotides not matched to a gene: 4. This CDR3 is built from 13 residues. Germline CDR1 MNHNS, CDR2 SASEGT. The CDR3, as DNA: TGTGCCATCGCGACTAGCGGCACAGATACGCAGTATTTT. It specifies CAIATSGTDTQYF.

The CDR3 coding sequence is TGTGCCAGCAGCTTGGGCGGGGGGACCTACAATGAGCAGTTCTTC. Encoded protein: CASSLGGGTYNEQFF. The chain links TRBV5-5 to TRBJ2-1, with TRBD2 identical over 8 bases. This CDR3 has 15 amino acids. With V trimmed by 0 bases and J by 2 bases, 1 base remained unmatched. The germline V gene encodes CDR1 SGHKS and CDR2 YYEKEE (reference sequence).

This clonotype was counted only a few times. This CDR3 reads CSVGTQTYEQYF. CDR3 in DNA: TGCAGCGTGGGGACACAGACCTACGAGCAGTACTTC. The chain uses TRBV29-1 and TRBJ2-7; perhaps TRBD1 as D (6 bases). Germline V CDR1 and CDR2: SQVTM, ANQGSEA. CDR3 length: 12 residues. V lost 6 bases and J 2 bases, leaving 11 bases between the germline ends.

The chain uses TRBV7-8 and TRBJ2-7; D might be TRBD1 (6 bases). The CDR3 is made up of 12 amino acids. Trimming pared 5 bases from V and 6 bases from J, leaving 11 bases between. Germline V gene data show CDR1 as SGHVS and CDR2 as FQNEAQ. This CDR3 reads CASSPDSPEQYF. CDR3 sequence (DNA): TGTGCCAGCAGCCCGGACAGTCCCGAGCAGTACTTC.

The chain recombines TRBV11-2 with TRBJ1-1; 9 bases line up with TRBD1. The CDR3 is 14 amino acids. CDR1 and CDR2 from the germline V gene are SGHAT and FQNNGV. V lost 5 bases, J lost 6 bases, and 7 bases stayed unmatched. The CDR3 DNA reads as TGTGCCAGCAGCCCCCGGGGACAGGGCGCTGAAGCTTTCTTT. It translates to CASSPRGQGAEAFF. Filled out from reference TRBV11-2 and TRBJ1-1, the complete variable domain reads EAGVAQSPRYKIIEKRQSVAFWCNPISGHATLYWYQQILGQGPKLLIQFQNNGVVDDSQLPKDRFSAERLKGVDSTLKIQPAKLEDSAVYLCASSPRGQGAEAFFGQGTRLTVV.